These 14 T cell receptor beta chains originate from one sample sequenced in a study of cytomegalovirus exposure and HLA in healthy donors (dated by TCRdb to 2017 to 2019). The library relied on the immunoSEQ multiplex PCR assay. The multiplex PCR relied on a mix of 60 forward primers for TCR Vbeta segments and 13 reverse primers for TCR Jbeta segments. TCRdb took over this immuneACCESS table, retaining in-frame rearrangements with V and J assigned. Such tables are incomplete; in checked studies, under half of the missing clones stem from an unresolved V gene, and the remainder is unexplained. The sample includes 120,000 or so clones, with roughly four fifths observed a single time. Together, the top ten hold around 1.9% of the sample. Sequencing was carried out using PBMCs. The source of these receptors is a man aged 35 to 55 in good health and CMV-seronegative.

DNA for the CDR3: TGTGCCAGCCGTACTCGACAGGGTAATTCACCCCTCCACTTT. This codes for CASRTRQGNSPLHF. The J gene is TRBJ1-6, the V gene TRBV19, with TRBD1 matching 7 bases. In germline, CDR1 is LNHDA, CDR2 SQIVND (reference sequence). The CDR3 is 14 amino acids. The junction had 8 bases not matched to a gene; V was cut back by 9 bases and J by 6 bases.

The rearrangement joins TRBV7-2 to TRBJ1-2; D remains unclear. Germline V gives CDR1 SGHTA, CDR2 FQGNSA. The CDR3 spans 14 residues. Between the trimmed V and J ends, which lost 2 bases and 4 bases, there was a span of 11 bases. CDR3: CASSLLRMSYGYTF. The CDR3 bases are TGTGCCAGCAGCTTATTGCGGATGTCCTATGGCTACACCTTC.

The chain carries TRBV10-3 and TRBJ2-7, with D tentatively TRBD1 (6 bases). Germline V gene lookup returns CDR1 ENHRY and CDR2 SYGVKD. V shed 4 bases and J shed 5 bases, with 18 bases lying between them. The CDR3 has 15 residues. This CDR3 reads CAISARQVRADEQYF. Here the CDR3 DNA reads TGTGCCATCAGTGCTAGACAGGTGAGGGCCGACGAGCAGTACTTC.

This sequence joins TRBV23-1 and TRBJ2-5; D not certain. TRBV23-1 is an open reading frame, and its role is uncertain. This CDR3 contains 12 residues. Trimming stripped 2 bases from V and 4 bases from J, with 5 bases between. For the CDR3, the DNA is TGCGCCAGCAGTCAAACTGGAGAGACCCAGTACTTC. The encoded protein is CASSQTGETQYF.

The chain carries TRBV5-4 and TRBJ1-1, with 9 nucleotides matching TRBD1. This CDR3 contains 14 residues. CDR1 is SGHNT, CDR2 YYREEE, per germline (reference sequence). V trimming: 4 bases; J trimming: 5 bases; junction bases outside the gene matches: 6. CDR3 region: CASSLDRGLTEAFF. CDR3 sequence (DNA): TGTGCCAGCAGCCTGGACAGGGGACTGACTGAAGCTTTCTTT.

CDR3 amino acids: CSVAIQGAAYGYTF. In DNA form, the CDR3 reads TGCAGCGTTGCAATACAGGGGGCGGCCTATGGCTACACCTTC. The rearrangement uses TRBV29-1 and TRBJ1-2; 9 bases match TRBD1. The germline CDR1 and CDR2 sequences are SQVTM and ANQGSEA. After removal of 4 bases from V and 4 bases from J, the junction contained 7 bases not matched to a gene. This CDR3 is built from 14 residues.

The CDR3 DNA reads as TGTGCCAGCAGCTACAAAGGGGGCGGAGGCACTGAAGCTTTCTTT. It translates to CASSYKGGGGTEAFF. The chain is built from TRBV11-2 and TRBJ1-1; 7 bases are a match to TRBD1. Germline CDR1 and CDR2: SGHAT and FQNNGV. V trimming: 4 bases; J trimming: 4 bases; junction bases outside the gene matches: 9. The CDR3 is made up of 15 amino acids.

The genes are TRBV6-5 and TRBJ2-5; D is uncertain. The end of the DNA aligns better with TRBJ2-7, so the J call may be wrong. Germline values: CDR1 MNHEY, CDR2 SVGAGI. This CDR3 is 11 amino acids long. The CDR3 reads CASSTNLEQYF. DNA for the CDR3: TGTGCCAGCAGTACCAACCTCGAGCAGTACTTC.

The chain links TRBV6-1 to TRBJ1-5; 7 nucleotides align to TRBD1. The CDR3 has 20 residues. Germline loops: CDR1 MNHNS, CDR2 SASEGT. Germline trimming cut 3 bases from V and 2 bases from J; bases unmatched to any gene: 19. The CDR3 protein is CASSDKRTGERVLRNQPQHF. The CDR3 DNA reads TGTGCCAGCAGTGATAAAAGGACAGGTGAGAGGGTGCTGCGCAATCAGCCCCAGCATTTT.

This clone was seen just once. The chain recombines TRBV9 with TRBJ2-1, with a possible D match to TRBD1 (5 bases). Germline V CDR1 and CDR2: SGDLS, YYNGEE. Trimming cost V 0 bases and J 8 bases, with 15 bases left between them. The CDR3 runs to 15 residues. The DNA of the CDR3 is TGTGCCAGCAGCGTAGCCCCGGTCAGGGTGGATGAGCAGTTCTTC. As protein: CASSVAPVRVDEQFF.

The CDR3 protein is CASSPARRTYEQYF. DNA for the CDR3: TGTGCCAGCAGCCCCGCCCGGAGGACCTACGAGCAGTACTTC. V gene TRBV5-4 combines with J gene TRBJ2-7, with D possibly TRBD2 on 5 matching bases. Germline CDR1 reads SGHNT; CDR2 reads YYREEE (reference sequence). The CDR3 loop spans 14 amino acids. Trimming took off 4 bases at V and 2 bases at J, with 13 bases between the two ends.

The chain couples TRBV18 to TRBJ2-2; TRBD1 matches at 8 bases. CDR3 length equals 17 residues. Losses at the gene ends were 3 bases for V and 7 bases for J; bases not matched to a gene: 13. Germline V lookup: CDR1 KGHSH, CDR2 LQKENI. CDR3 in amino acids: CASSPFASDRGDGELFF. The CDR3, as DNA: TGTGCCAGCTCACCCTTCGCCTCTGACAGGGGTGACGGGGAGCTGTTTTTT.

The V call is TRBV25-1, the J call TRBJ1-1, with D possibly matching TRBD1 (5 bases). This CDR3 is built from 12 residues. From germline, CDR1 is MGHDK and CDR2 SYGVNS. The germline V and J ends were trimmed by 3 bases and 11 bases, with 13 bases remaining between them. CDR3 sequence reads: CASSEFRGKAFF. The CDR3 coding sequence is TGTGCCAGCAGTGAGTTCCGGGGGAAGGCTTTCTTT.

V and J are TRBV5-1 and TRBJ2-7; no reliable D call. CDR3 length equals 15 residues. Trimming stripped 0 bases from V and 3 bases from J, with 13 bases between. CDR1 is SGHRS and CDR2 is YFSETQ in the germline V gene. The CDR3 reads CASSLVSQSNYEQYF. CDR3 nucleotide sequence: TGCGCCAGCAGCTTGGTGTCGCAGTCCAACTACGAGCAGTACTTC.